Listed here are 23 T cell receptor beta chains from one sample, sequenced in a study of blood T cell repertoires in COVID-19. Assay: immunoSEQ multiplex PCR; the TCRdb copy retains only in-frame clones and omits some. This repertoire shows about 93,000 clones, approximately 87% found once; its top ten account for 1.5%. The sample was peripheral blood. The receptors come from a human donor with active COVID-19. The donor label of this sample is uncertain.

This clone was counted a single time. The rearrangement joins TRBV7-6 to TRBJ2-5, with D maybe TRBD1 (7 bases). In germline, CDR1 is SGHVS, CDR2 FNYEAQ. V was shortened by 1 base and J by 1 base, with 16 bases between the two germline ends. The CDR3 runs to 17 residues. The CDR3 here is CASSLVPAQGGQETQYF. The CDR3, as DNA: TGTGCCAGCAGCTTAGTCCCGGCTCAGGGGGGCCAAGAGACCCAGTACTTC.

This chain connects TRBV15 to TRBJ1-1, with 12 bases that match TRBD1. The CDR3 extends over 17 amino acids. J lost 11 bases, V lost 0 bases, and 13 bases had no gene match. From germline, CDR1 is LNHNV and CDR2 YYDKDF (reference sequence). CDR3 sequence (DNA): TGTGCCACCAGCAGAGATACGTCCGGGACAGGGGGCGAGGGGGCTTTCTTT. Its protein is CATSRDTSGTGGEGAFF.

The chain employs TRBV7-6 and TRBJ2-3; 8 bases are a match to TRBD2. The J segment lost 2 bases and the V segment lost 4 bases, leaving 11 bases of the junction unmatched. The length of the CDR3 is 17 residues. The V gene's germline CDR1 is SGHVS and CDR2 FNYEAQ. CDR3: CASSSELGGGHTDTQYF. Written as DNA, the CDR3 is TGTGCCAGCAGCTCTGAATTGGGCGGGGGGCACACAGATACGCAGTATTTT. The full variable domain, completed using reference TRBV7-6 and TRBJ2-3, is GAGVSQSPRYKVTKRGQDVALRCDPISGHVSLYWYRQALGQGPEFLTYFNYEAQQDKSGLPNDRFSAERPEGSISTLTIQRTEQRDSAMYRCASSSELGGGHTDTQYFGPGTRLTVL.

The chain employs TRBV6-5 and TRBJ1-3; TRBD1 aligns across 7 bases. The V gene's germline CDR1 is MNHEY and CDR2 SVGAGI. CDR3 length: 15 residues. J was trimmed by 8 bases and V by 6 bases; bases with no gene match: 13. The CDR3 nucleotides read TGTGCCAGCAGGCACTCGGACAGGCCTTATGACACCATATATTTT. This sequence encodes CASRHSDRPYDTIYF.

The chain uses TRBV6-5 and TRBJ1-4, with D uncertain. Looked up from germline, CDR1 is MNHEY and CDR2 is SVGAGI. This CDR3 is built from 13 residues. Trimming pared 2 bases from V and 8 bases from J, leaving 9 bases between. CDR3 nucleotides: TGTGCCAGCAGTTACGACGGAGGCGAAAAACTGTTTTTT. Encoded protein: CASSYDGGEKLFF.

The V call is TRBV4-3, the J call TRBJ1-6; 9 bases match TRBD1. The CDR3 is made up of 15 amino acids. CDR1 is LGHNA and CDR2 is YSLEER in the germline V gene. J lost 9 bases, V lost 1 base, and 4 bases had no gene match. CDR3 coding DNA: TGCGCCAGCAGCCAAGTACAGGGGGCAGGTTCACCCCTCCACTTT. This sequence encodes CASSQVQGAGSPLHF.

A single count supports this clone. At the DNA level, this CDR3 is encoded by other sequences in the same sample as well. V is TRBV4-3 and J is TRBJ2-1; D remains ambiguous. Trimming took 0 bases from V and 6 from J, leaving 6 bases between them. Germline V gene sequence: CDR1 LGHNA, CDR2 YSLEER. The CDR3 is 13 amino acids. CDR3 DNA sequence: TGCGCCAGCAGCCAAGATTCGGGCAATGAGCAGTTCTTC. Its translation: CASSQDSGNEQFF.

The chain joins TRBV2 to TRBJ2-2; the D gene is possibly TRBD2 (7 bases). Germline loops: CDR1 SNHLY, CDR2 FYNNEI. The CDR3 is made up of 17 amino acids. V was clipped by 5 bases and J by 4 bases, with 20 bases between them. CDR3 DNA sequence: TGTGCCAGCAGTCAACCCCGTGGGGGGGCTAGCACCGGGGAGCTGTTTTTT. It encodes CASSQPRGGASTGELFF. The whole variable domain, filled in from reference TRBV2 and TRBJ2-2, reads EPEVTQTPSHQVTQMGQEVILRCVPISNHLYFYWYRQILGQKVEFLVSFYNNEISEKSEIFDDQFSVERPDGSNFTLKIRSTKLEDSAMYFCASSQPRGGASTGELFFGEGSRLTVL.

This clone appeared once. The chain recombines TRBV12-3 or TRBV12-4 with TRBJ1-2, with a tentative D call TRBD1 (5 bases). The CDR3 is 13 residues long. With 4 bases removed from V and 1 base from J, the gap between germline ends came to 7 bases. The CDR3 DNA is TGTGCCAGCAGTTCCCAGGGTAACTATGGCTACACCTTC. Translation gives CASSSQGNYGYTF.

This clone was recorded once. The chain links TRBV6-5 to TRBJ1-1; tentatively, D is TRBD1 (5 bases). Germline lookup yields CDR1 MNHEY and CDR2 SVGAGI. The CDR3 contains 15 residues. Trimming cost V 5 bases and J 5 bases, with 18 bases left between them. CDR3: CASSPLTSGVTEAFF. The CDR3, as DNA: TGTGCCAGCAGTCCTTTGACATCGGGGGTAACTGAAGCTTTCTTT.

The chain joins TRBV19 to TRBJ1-6; the match to TRBD1 covers 7 bases. Trimming took 3 bases from V and 8 from J; bases not matched to a gene: 4. CDR3 size: 14 residues. Germline CDR1 LNHDA, CDR2 SQIVND (reference sequence). The CDR3 loop is CASSIQGGDSPLHF. The CDR3 DNA reads as TGTGCCAGTAGTATTCAGGGGGGCGATTCACCCCTCCACTTT.

With regard to this clone: Relative to the germline gene, one junction end is altered; a read error may explain this. The V gene is TRBV18, the J gene TRBJ1-2; no clear D. CDR1 and CDR2 from the germline V gene are KGHSH and LQKENI. CDR3 size: 13 residues. CDR3 in amino acids: CASSPRGTDGYTF. The CDR3 region has the DNA TGTGCCAGCTCCCCACGAGGAACGGATGGCTACACCTTC. Based on the CDR3 plus reference TRBV18 and TRBJ1-2, the full variable domain is NAGVMQNPRHLVRRRGQEARLRCSPMKGHSHVYWYRQLPEEGLKFMVYLQKENIIDESGMPKERFSAEFPKEGPSILRIQQVVRGDSAAYFCASSPRGTDGYTFGSGTRLTVV.

V gene TRBV4-3 combines with J gene TRBJ1-6; D might be TRBD1 (5 bases). The CDR3 has 14 residues. The germline V and J ends were trimmed by 4 bases and 9 bases, with 13 bases remaining between them. Germline CDR1 and CDR2: LGHNA and YSLEER. CDR3 in DNA: TGCGCCAGCAGCCGAGGGACGGAGGGTTCACCCCTCCACTTT. This encodes CASSRGTEGSPLHF.

The chain is built from TRBV25-1 and TRBJ2-2; 8 nucleotides match TRBD2. Trimming took 3 bases from V and 4 from J; bases not matched to a gene: 4. From germline, CDR1 is MGHDK and CDR2 SYGVNS. This CDR3 region has 15 residues. DNA of the CDR3: TGTGCCAGCAGTGATTTTCGGGGGGGCACCGGGGAGCTGTTTTTT. Encoded protein: CASSDFRGGTGELFF. Full variable domain (outside the CDR3, taken from reference TRBV25-1 and TRBJ2-2): EADIYQTPRYLVIGTGKKITLECSQTMGHDKMYWYQQDPGMELHLIHYSYGVNSTEKGDLSSESTVSRIRTEHFPLTLESARPSHTSQYLCASSDFRGGTGELFFGEGSRLTVL.

The rearrangement joins TRBV3-1 (or the pseudogene TRBV3-2) to TRBJ1-2, with TRBD1 matching 8 bases. The CDR3 extends over 15 amino acids. Germline V CDR1 and CDR2: LGHDT, YNNKEL (reference sequence). V shed 1 base and J 2 bases; nucleotides not matched to a gene: 3. The CDR3 DNA sequence: TGTGCCAGCAGCCAAGGGGACAGGACGAACTATGGCTACACCTTC. This codes for CASSQGDRTNYGYTF.

The gene calls are TRBV25-1 and TRBJ1-1, with D possibly TRBD1 on 6 matching bases. The CDR3 is 14 amino acids. Germline V lookup: CDR1 MGHDK, CDR2 SYGVNS. V gave up 6 bases and J gave up 0 bases, with 11 bases separating them. CDR3 DNA sequence: TGTGCCAGCAGCCCCACAGGGATGAACACTGAAGCTTTCTTT. It specifies CASSPTGMNTEAFF.

This rearrangement joins TRBV29-1 to TRBJ2-5, with D perhaps TRBD2 (7 bases). Trimming shortened V by 0 bases and J by 2 bases, and 16 bases separated the two germline ends. The length of the CDR3 is 16 residues. In germline, CDR1 is SQVTM, CDR2 ANQGSEA. The CDR3 loop reads CSVEDRGGSLQETQYF. The DNA of the CDR3 is TGCAGCGTTGAAGATCGCGGGGGCTCACTTCAAGAGACCCAGTACTTC.

The rearrangement uses TRBV11-3 and TRBJ2-1; 7 nucleotides line up with TRBD2. The CDR3 length is 16 residues. With V trimmed by 0 bases and J by 4 bases, 6 bases remained unmatched. Per the germline V gene, CDR1 is SGHNT and CDR2 is YENEEA. CDR3 coding DNA: TGTGCCAGCAGCTTAGAGTGGGCTAGCGGTTACAATGAGCAGTTCTTC. Its translation is CASSLEWASGYNEQFF.

This chain links TRBV5-6 with TRBJ2-7; D is unclear. CDR1 and CDR2 (germline): SGHDT, YYEEEE. The CDR3 totals 15 residues. Trimming left V 1 base short and J 3 bases short, with 14 bases between. For the CDR3, the DNA is TGTGCCAGCAGCTTGAATTATAGACTGAGCTACGAGCAGTACTTC. Its translation: CASSLNYRLSYEQYF.

This clone was detected once. V usage is TRBV11-2 and J usage is TRBJ2-7; 8 bases map to TRBD1. The ends lost 3 bases at V and 6 bases at J; junction bases unmatched: 13. Germline CDR1 is SGHAT and CDR2 is FQNNGV. The CDR3 runs 16 residues. The CDR3: CASSFKQGVGHAEQYF. CDR3 nucleotide sequence: TGTGCCAGCAGCTTCAAACAGGGGGTGGGTCACGCCGAGCAGTACTTC.

The chain couples TRBV7-9 to TRBJ2-7; 8 nucleotides line up with TRBD2. The CDR3 extends over 15 amino acids. Germline trimming cut 3 bases from V and 4 bases from J; bases unmatched to any gene: 8. Germline assignment: CDR1 SEHNR and CDR2 FQNEAQ (reference sequence). CDR3 residues: CASSFGGAGTYEQYF. CDR3 coding DNA: TGTGCCAGCAGCTTCGGGGGGGCAGGGACATACGAGCAGTACTTC.

V is TRBV4-3 and J is TRBJ2-7; D is possibly TRBD1 (6 bases). Germline V CDR1 and CDR2: LGHNA, YSLEER. Trimming removed 4 bases at V and 2 bases at J, with 15 bases between. This CDR3 region has 15 residues. The CDR3 region is CASSPVSAGAYEQYF. The DNA of the CDR3 is TGCGCCAGCAGCCCTGTTTCGGCAGGGGCCTACGAGCAGTACTTC.

This chain connects TRBV5-1 to TRBJ2-2, with D hard to call. The CDR3 has 13 amino acids. V lost 0 bases and J lost 6, with 6 bases in between. Germline CDR1 reads SGHRS; CDR2 reads YFSETQ. CDR3 nucleotides: TGCGCCAGCAGCTTGGCCCAGTCCGGGGAGCTGTTTTTT. This codes for CASSLAQSGELFF.